This TCR beta chain was observed in a study of blood T cell repertoires in COVID-19 (dated by TCRdb to about 2020). Study-wide context: Collaborator samples came from the United States, Italy and Spain and covered acute and convalescent phases of COVID-19. The samples were drawn from the first 160 participants of the ongoing ImmuneRACE study and from some 1,300 subjects provided by 6 global collaborators. The dataset comprised deeply sampled blood TCRbeta repertoires from subjects exposed to, actively infected with, or recovered from COVID-19. The repertoires were released in a freely available public database meant as a resource for research on the immune response to SARS-CoV-2. Where HLA class I and class II types were available, the types were taken from metadata supplied by the sample provider, not from assay-based typing. Nearly every sample came with metadata listing a de-identified subject ID, COVID-19 status, age in years and sex. The prospective study material was composed of cDNA or gDNA derived from T cells, B-cell-depleted T cells, or PBMCs. What the study reported, not specific to this receptor: The quantity of clinical and demographic metadata differed by source and by participant and was supplied without curation.

Spanning cysteine to phenylalanine, the CDR3 consists of 12 amino acids. Left in the record is the CDR3 DNA by itself, 36 bases read in frame from the first base. V loses 4 bases of germline sequence and J loses 4 bases, and the interval between the two ends is 5 bases. CDR1 and CDR2 were assigned from the germline V gene as LGHNA and YNFKEQ. On this clone: Its cognate antigen has yet to be identified. One base away there is no much larger clone; base qualities are not given.

The immunoSEQ Assay, a bias-controlled multiplex PCR, was used to amplify TCRbeta CDR3 regions from genomic DNA. On the authors' methods: The number of nucleated cells in each sample was estimated from the amplification of reference gene primers within the assay. Sequence reads were collapsed and filtered to measure the absolute abundance of every unique TCRbeta CDR3 rearrangement. Productive Simpson clonality was computed per sample as the square root of Simpson's diversity index over productive rearrangements. This is the immuneACCESS table as TCRdb keeps it, with only in-frame sequences that have V and J called. A part of the clones is gone; compared with another copy, unresolved V genes explain less than half, and the rest is unexplained. That table gives V, J and clone size, and the DNA gave D and trimming. The table for this sample lists 250,000 to 350,000 clones; roughly 85% of them were counted only once. In total, the top ten clones hold 4.3% of the sample.

Enrolling through a virtual design, the prospective study's participants ranged in age from roughly 18 to 95 years and lived across 24 United States geographic areas. In the prospective study, cohorts were assigned on the basis of participant-reported clinical history obtained from a screening survey and a study questionnaire. For ImmuneRACE Cohort 3, a participant was defined as recovered based on two consecutive negative NP/OP PCR tests, clearance by a healthcare professional, or resolution of symptoms. In the prospective study, whole blood, serum and a nasopharyngeal or oropharyngeal swab were collected from each participant by mobile phlebotomists. Prospective study participants could optionally give additional blood draws and questionnaires over an approximately two-month period. Before DNA extraction, blood samples from the prospective study were shipped at room temperature or frozen.

Specimen: PBMCs or T cells enriched from blood (not recorded which). Here the chain combines TRBV4-2 and TRBJ1-3, with no confident D gene call. The source is a woman under 40 who had recovered from COVID-19. The nucleotide sequence reads as follows: TGTGCCAGCAGCCCTTTAGGAAACACCATATATTTT. It encodes CASSPLGNTIYF.